One sample yielded the 7 T cell receptor beta chains listed below, sequenced in a study of read filtering for tumor transcriptome and immune sequencing. This library used around 0.4 ug RNA and molecular barcoded adaptors spanning alpha/delta and beta/gamma chains. TCRdb redid the calling of the reads with MiXCR, one entry per CDR3 protein. Here the sample spans about 86,000 distinct CDR3 sequences, more than 9% being singletons. Sequencing was performed on a population of CD138-negative cells sorted from bone marrow. These receptors all come from a donor at least 40 years old with multiple myeloma.

V usage is TRBV6-1 and J usage is TRBJ2-5; 9 nucleotides agree with TRBD1. V shed 7 bases and J 4 bases; nucleotides not matched to a gene: 7. The CDR3 runs 14 residues. Germline-derived CDR1 and CDR2 are MNHNS and SASEGT. CDR3 bases: TGTGCCAGCAATCGACAGGGACAGGGAGAGACCCAGTACTTC. It encodes CASNRQGQGETQYF.

This clonotype was observed many times. V is TRBV20-1 and J is TRBJ2-1; D might be TRBD1 (5 bases). V was trimmed by 6 bases and J by 6 bases, leaving 18 bases between them. Germline CDR1 and CDR2: DFQATT and SNEGSKA (reference sequence). This CDR3 contains 14 residues. The CDR3 DNA is TGCAGTGCCTTAGGGGCCCCAGTAGTCAATGAGCAGTTCTTC. Amino acid sequence: CSALGAPVVNEQFF.

Details on this clonotype: A much larger clone lies a single base off, so this may be a read error. The chain combines TRBV6-6 with TRBJ2-5; 9 bases align to TRBD2. This CDR3 region has 14 residues. Germline assignment: CDR1 MNHNY and CDR2 SVGAGI (reference sequence). The CDR3: CASSRSGSDETQHF. CDR3 sequence (DNA): TGTGCCAGCAGCCGTAGCGGGAGTGATGAGACCCAGCACTTC.

In this sample, this clonotype turned up many times. The genes are TRBV5-1 and TRBJ2-1; 7 nucleotides match TRBD1. Unmatched junction bases numbered 7, after V lost 5 bases and J lost 5 bases. This CDR3 has 14 residues. Per germline, CDR1 SGHRS and CDR2 YFSETQ. The CDR3 sequence: CASRQGSVDNEQFF. CDR3 DNA sequence: TGCGCCAGCAGACAGGGGAGTGTGGACAATGAGCAGTTCTTC.

The chain couples TRBV11-2 to TRBJ2-7, with 12 nucleotides matching TRBD1. The ends lost 6 bases at V and 6 bases at J; junction bases unmatched: 9. Germline V CDR1 and CDR2: SGHAT, FQNNGV. The CDR3 has 15 amino acids. The chain's CDR3 is CASSRNPGQGAEQYF. CDR3 DNA sequence: TGTGCCAGCAGTCGTAACCCGGGACAGGGGGCCGAGCAGTACTTC.

This clonotype showed up many times. The rearrangement joins TRBV10-3 to TRBJ2-5; maybe TRBD2 (5 bases). CDR3 size: 15 residues. Germline V CDR1 and CDR2: ENHRY, SYGVKD. Trimming took 3 bases from V and 3 from J, leaving 14 bases between them. The CDR3 DNA reads as TGTGCCATCAGTGATTCGAGAGGGCCAAAAGAGACCCAGTACTTC. Translation gives CAISDSRGPKETQYF.

This clonotype was recorded at least ten times. The chain recombines TRBV30 with TRBJ1-5; perhaps TRBD1 as D (6 bases). The CDR3 runs to 13 residues. Trimming took 8 bases from V and 6 from J, leaving 17 bases between them. CDR1 is GTSNPN and CDR2 is SVGIG in the germline V gene (reference sequence). This CDR3 is CAGGGATFQPQHF. The CDR3 DNA reads TGTGCCGGGGGGGGGGCGACATTTCAGCCCCAGCATTTT. The variable domain in full, with the rest retrieved from reference TRBV30 and TRBJ1-5, is SQTIHQWPATLVQPVGSPLSLECTVEGTSNPNLYWYRQAAGRGLQLLFYSVGIGQISSEVPQNLSASRPQDRQFILSSKKLLLSDSGFYLCAGGGATFQPQHFGDGTRLSIL.